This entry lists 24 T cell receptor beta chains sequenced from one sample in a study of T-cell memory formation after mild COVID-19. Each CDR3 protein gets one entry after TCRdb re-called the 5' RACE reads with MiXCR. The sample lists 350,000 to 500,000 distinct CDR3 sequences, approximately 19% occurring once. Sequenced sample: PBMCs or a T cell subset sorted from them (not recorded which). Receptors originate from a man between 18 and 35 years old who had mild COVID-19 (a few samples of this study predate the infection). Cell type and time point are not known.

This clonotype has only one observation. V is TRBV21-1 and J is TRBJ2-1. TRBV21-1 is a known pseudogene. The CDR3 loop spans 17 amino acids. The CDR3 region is CASSKLGTLDSYNEQFF. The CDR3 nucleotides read TGTGCCAGCAGCAAACTGGGAACACTTGATTCCTACAATGAGCAGTTCTTC.

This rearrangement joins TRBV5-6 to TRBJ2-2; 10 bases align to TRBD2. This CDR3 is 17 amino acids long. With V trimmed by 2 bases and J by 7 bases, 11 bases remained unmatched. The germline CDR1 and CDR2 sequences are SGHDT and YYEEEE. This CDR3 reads CASSFASGGARDGELFF. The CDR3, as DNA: TGTGCCAGCAGCTTCGCCAGCGGGGGGGCCCGGGACGGGGAGCTGTTTTTT.

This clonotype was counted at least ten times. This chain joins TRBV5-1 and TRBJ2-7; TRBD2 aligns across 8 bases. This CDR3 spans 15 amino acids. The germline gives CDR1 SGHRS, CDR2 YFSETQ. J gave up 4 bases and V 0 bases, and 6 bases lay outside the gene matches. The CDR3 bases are TGCGCCAGCAGCTTGGGCGTAGCGGGGAGATACGAGCAGTACTTC. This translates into CASSLGVAGRYEQYF.

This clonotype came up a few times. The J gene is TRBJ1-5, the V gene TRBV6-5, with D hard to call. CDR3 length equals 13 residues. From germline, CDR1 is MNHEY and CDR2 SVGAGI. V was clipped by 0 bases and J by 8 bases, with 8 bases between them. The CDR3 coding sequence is TGTGCCAGCAGTTACTCGAGGGTGGAGCCCCAGCATTTT. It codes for CASSYSRVEPQHF.

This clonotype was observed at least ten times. Here the CDR3 DNA reads TGCGCCAGCAGCTCTAGCGGGGGGGCTGGAGATACGCAGTATTTT. It is translated as CASSSSGGAGDTQYF. The V gene is TRBV5-1, the J gene TRBJ2-3; 12 nucleotides agree with TRBD2. CDR3 length equals 15 residues. Germline V lookup: CDR1 SGHRS, CDR2 YFSETQ. Losses at the gene ends were 3 bases for V and 5 bases for J; bases not matched to a gene: 4.

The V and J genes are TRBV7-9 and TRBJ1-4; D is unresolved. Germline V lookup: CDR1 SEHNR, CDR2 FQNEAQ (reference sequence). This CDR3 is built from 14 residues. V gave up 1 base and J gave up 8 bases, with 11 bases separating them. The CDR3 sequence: CASSLEVSWEKLFF. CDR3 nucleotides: TGTGCCAGCAGCTTAGAGGTCAGCTGGGAAAAACTGTTTTTT.

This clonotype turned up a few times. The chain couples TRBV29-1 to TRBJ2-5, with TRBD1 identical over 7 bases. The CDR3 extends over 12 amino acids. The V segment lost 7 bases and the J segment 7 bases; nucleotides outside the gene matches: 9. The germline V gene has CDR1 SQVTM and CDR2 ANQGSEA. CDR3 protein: CSATGPSGTQYF. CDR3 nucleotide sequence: TGCAGCGCGACAGGGCCCTCCGGGACCCAGTACTTC.

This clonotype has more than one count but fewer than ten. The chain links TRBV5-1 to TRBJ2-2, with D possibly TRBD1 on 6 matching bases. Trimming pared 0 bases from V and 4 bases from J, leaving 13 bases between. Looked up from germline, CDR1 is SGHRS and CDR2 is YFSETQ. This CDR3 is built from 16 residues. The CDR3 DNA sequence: TGCGCCAGCAGCTTGGGGTTTCGGACAGTCACCGGGGAGCTGTTTTTT. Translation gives CASSLGFRTVTGELFF.

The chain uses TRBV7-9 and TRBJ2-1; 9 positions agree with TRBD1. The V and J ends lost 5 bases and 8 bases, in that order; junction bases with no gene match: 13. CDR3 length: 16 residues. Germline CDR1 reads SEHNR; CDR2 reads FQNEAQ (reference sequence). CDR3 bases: TGTGCCAGCAGCCATCAACCGGGACAGGGTATCGATGAGCAGTTCTTC. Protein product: CASSHQPGQGIDEQFF. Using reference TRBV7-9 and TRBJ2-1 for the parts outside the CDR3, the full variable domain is DTGVSQNPRHKITKRGQNVTFRCDPISEHNRLYWYRQTLGQGPEFLTYFQNEAQLEKSRLLSDRFSAERPKGSFSTLEIQRTEQGDSAMYLCASSHQPGQGIDEQFFGPGTRLTVL.

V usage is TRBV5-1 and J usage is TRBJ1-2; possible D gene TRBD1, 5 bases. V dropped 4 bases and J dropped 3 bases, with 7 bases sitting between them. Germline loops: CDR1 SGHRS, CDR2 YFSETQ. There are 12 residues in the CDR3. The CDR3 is CASSAGDYGYTF. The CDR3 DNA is TGCGCCAGCAGCGCGGGGGACTATGGCTACACCTTC.

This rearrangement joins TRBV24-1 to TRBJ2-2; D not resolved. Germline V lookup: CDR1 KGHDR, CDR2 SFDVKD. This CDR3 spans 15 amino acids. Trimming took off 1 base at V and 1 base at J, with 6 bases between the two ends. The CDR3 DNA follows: TGTGCCACCAGTGATTTAGGTAGGAACACCGGGGAGCTGTTTTTT. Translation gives CATSDLGRNTGELFF.

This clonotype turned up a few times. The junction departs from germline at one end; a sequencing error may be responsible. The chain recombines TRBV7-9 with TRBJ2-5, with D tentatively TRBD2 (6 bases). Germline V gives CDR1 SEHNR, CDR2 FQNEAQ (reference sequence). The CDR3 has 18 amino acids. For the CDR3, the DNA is TGTGCCAGCAGCCTAGCTTCGGACTTCCTGGGAGGCGGGGAGACCCAGTACTTC. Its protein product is CASSLASDFLGGGETQYF.

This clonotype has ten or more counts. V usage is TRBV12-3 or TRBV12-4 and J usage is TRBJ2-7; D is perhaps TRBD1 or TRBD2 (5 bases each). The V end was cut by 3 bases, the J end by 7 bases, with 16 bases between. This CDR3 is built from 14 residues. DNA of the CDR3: TGTGCCAGCAGTTTTCCGGGCCCGGGGCGGGAGCAGTACTTC. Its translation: CASSFPGPGREQYF.

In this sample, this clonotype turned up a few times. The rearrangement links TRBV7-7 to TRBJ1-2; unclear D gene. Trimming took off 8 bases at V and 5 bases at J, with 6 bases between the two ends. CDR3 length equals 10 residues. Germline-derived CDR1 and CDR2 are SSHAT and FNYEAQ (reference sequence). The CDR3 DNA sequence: TGTGCCAGCCCCCGGTATGGCTACACCTTC. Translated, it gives CASPRYGYTF.

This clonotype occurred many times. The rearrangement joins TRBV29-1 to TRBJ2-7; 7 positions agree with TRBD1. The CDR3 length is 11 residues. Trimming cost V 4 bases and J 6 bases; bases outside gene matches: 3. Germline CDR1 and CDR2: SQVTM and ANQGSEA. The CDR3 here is CSVVRGLEQYV. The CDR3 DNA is TGCAGCGTTGTTAGGGGGCTCGAGCAGTACGTC.

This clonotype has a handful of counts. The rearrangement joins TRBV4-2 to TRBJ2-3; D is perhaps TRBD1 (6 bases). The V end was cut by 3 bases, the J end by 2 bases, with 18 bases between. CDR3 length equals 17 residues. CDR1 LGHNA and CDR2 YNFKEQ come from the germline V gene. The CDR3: CASSQTGQARSTDTQYF. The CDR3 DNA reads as TGTGCCAGCAGCCAGACGGGACAAGCTCGTTCCACAGATACGCAGTATTTT.

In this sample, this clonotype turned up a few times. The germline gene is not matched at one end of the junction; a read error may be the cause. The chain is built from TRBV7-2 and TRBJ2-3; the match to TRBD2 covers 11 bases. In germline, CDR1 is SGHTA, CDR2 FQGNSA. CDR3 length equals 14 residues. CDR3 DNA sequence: TGTGCCAGCAGGTTAGCGGGGGGGCCAGATACGCAGTATTTT. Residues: CASRLAGGPDTQYF.

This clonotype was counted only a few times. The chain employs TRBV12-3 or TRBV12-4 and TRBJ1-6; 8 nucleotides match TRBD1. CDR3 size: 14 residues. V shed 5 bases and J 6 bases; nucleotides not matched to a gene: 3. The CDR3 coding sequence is TGTGCCAGCAGTCAACAGGGGGGTAATTCACCCCTCCACTTT. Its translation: CASSQQGGNSPLHF.

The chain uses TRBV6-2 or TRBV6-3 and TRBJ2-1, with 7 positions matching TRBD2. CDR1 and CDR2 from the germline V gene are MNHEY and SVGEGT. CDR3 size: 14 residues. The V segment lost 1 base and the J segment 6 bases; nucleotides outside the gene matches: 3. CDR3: CASSYWGGVNEQFF. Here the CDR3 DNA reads TGTGCCAGCAGTTACTGGGGGGGAGTCAATGAGCAGTTCTTC.

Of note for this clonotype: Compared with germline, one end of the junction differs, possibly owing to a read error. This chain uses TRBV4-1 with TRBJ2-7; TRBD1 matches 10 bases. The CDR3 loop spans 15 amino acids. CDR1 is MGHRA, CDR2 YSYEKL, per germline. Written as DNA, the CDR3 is TGCGCCAGAAGCCCACATGGGACAGGGGCGGACGAGCAGTACTTC. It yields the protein CARSPHGTGADEQYF.

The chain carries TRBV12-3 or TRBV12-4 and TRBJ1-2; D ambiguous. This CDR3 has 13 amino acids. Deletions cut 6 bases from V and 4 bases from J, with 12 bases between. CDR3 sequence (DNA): TGTGCCAGCAGCCCTAGGAGGGCCTATGGCTACACCTTC. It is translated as CASSPRRAYGYTF.

CDR3 DNA sequence: TGTGCCAGCAGTTCGCCGGGACAGGGGCCCGGGAATGAGCAGTTCTTC. The encoded protein is CASSSPGQGPGNEQFF. The rearrangement links TRBV28 to TRBJ2-1; 10 bases are a match to TRBD1. Germline V gene lookup returns CDR1 MDHEN and CDR2 SYDVKM. The ends lost 4 bases at V and 7 bases at J; junction bases unmatched: 10. The CDR3 has 16 residues.

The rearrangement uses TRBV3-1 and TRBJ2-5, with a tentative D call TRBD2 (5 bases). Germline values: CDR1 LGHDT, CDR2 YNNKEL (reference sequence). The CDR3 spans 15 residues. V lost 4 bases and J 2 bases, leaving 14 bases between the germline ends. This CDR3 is CASSRGWSGQETQYF. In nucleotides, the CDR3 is TGTGCCAGCAGCCGTGGTTGGTCGGGACAAGAGACCCAGTACTTC.

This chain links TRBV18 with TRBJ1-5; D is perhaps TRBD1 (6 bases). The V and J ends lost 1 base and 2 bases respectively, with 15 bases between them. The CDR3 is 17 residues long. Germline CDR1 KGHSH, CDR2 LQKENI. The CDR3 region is CASSPLAGVSRNQPQHF. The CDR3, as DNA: TGTGCCAGCTCACCACTGGCAGGGGTGTCTCGCAATCAGCCCCAGCATTTT.